This T cell receptor (beta chain) was sequenced in a study of T cell repertoires in aging, cancer and after chemotherapy. Study information: Repeat sampling of healthy donors over several months to years showed clear clonal overlap.

A mixed TRB-A/B primer pool amplified rearranged TRB by multiplex touch-down PCR. TCRdb recomputed calls from the multiplex PCR reads with MiXCR, one row per CDR3 protein. This table holds around 13,000 distinct CDR3 sequences, around 20% found once. Peripheral blood genomic DNA, not sorted cells or RNA, was the template. This clonotype showed up many times. Antigen specificity is unknown. Germline V CDR1 and CDR2: MRHNA, SNTAGT. The CDR3 runs to 15 residues. Trimming took 3 bases from V and 3 from J; bases not matched to a gene: 2. Study observations and caveats: Untreated cancer patients had significantly lower blood TCR diversity than age-matched healthy donors. In healthy donors, age-related TCR diversity loss mainly reflected lost richness.

Sample: blood. The chain joins TRBV6-4 to TRBJ2-2, with 9 nucleotides matching TRBD1. This receptor was identified in a human donor in good health. CDR3 residues: CASSEGDRDTGELFF. The CDR3 DNA is TGTGCCAGCAGTGAGGGGGACAGGGACACCGGGGAGCTGTTTTTT.